This paragraph reports one TCR beta chain. This table comes from immunoSEQ multiplex PCR, and its TCRdb copy is limited to in-frame clones, with some not included. The sample records about 150,000 clones, roughly 86% being singletons. The data were obtained in a study of cytomegalovirus exposure and HLA in healthy donors. CDR1 is GTSNPN and CDR2 is SVGIG in the germline V gene (reference sequence). V lost 2 bases, J lost 4 bases, and 8 bases stayed unmatched. CDR3 length: 15 residues. The TCR comes from a human donor in good health. The material sequenced was PBMCs. This sequence joins TRBV30 and TRBJ1-5, with TRBD1 matching 7 bases. The chain's CDR3 is CAWSQQGSLNQPQHF. As DNA, the CDR3 is TGTGCCTGGAGTCAACAGGGGAGCCTTAATCAGCCCCAGCATTTT.